The rows below give T cell receptor beta chains drawn from one sample of a study of Graves' ophthalmopathy and Graves' hyperthyroidism. MiXCR, applied by TCRdb to the multiplex PCR reads, yields one record per CDR3 protein. This sample yields about 550,000 distinct CDR3 sequences, of which under 40% are seen a single time; 4% to 5% belongs to the top ten. Sequencing was performed on peripheral blood or thyroid tissue (not recorded which). The receptors stem from an adult man with Graves' hyperthyroidism. CDR3s include the opening cysteine and the closing phenylalanine or tryptophan. D genes are given only for firm matches.

J gene | D gene | V gene | CDR3 protein
TRBJ2-7 | . | TRBV7-6 | CASSLLPLRGLAHEQYF
TRBJ1-4 | . | TRBV5-1 | CASSLVPDGEKLFF
TRBJ1-4 | . | TRBV2 | CASSEVGYGGEKLFF
TRBJ2-5 | TRBD2 | TRBV19 | CASSRTSTSSETQYF
TRBJ1-4 | TRBD1 | TRBV25-1 | CASRERTGETTNEKLFF
TRBJ2-3 | TRBD2 | TRBV15 | CATSETPTSGGRTDTQYF
TRBJ2-7 | . | TRBV6-5 | CASSSWSYEQYF
TRBJ1-1 | TRBD1 | TRBV12-3/TRBV12-4 | CASSPPDRGIRMNTEAFF
TRBJ2-7 | TRBD1 | TRBV7-8 | CASSLTGQRTYEQYF
TRBJ2-5 | TRBD1 | TRBV19 | CASSIHGTGGDETQYF
TRBJ2-2 | TRBD2 | TRBV2 | CASSRLAGNTGELFF
TRBJ2-5 | TRBD2 | TRBV7-9 | CASSTAGGPQETQYF
TRBJ2-1 | . | TRBV6-2/TRBV6-3 | CASSRWGGPRGFF
TRBJ2-5 | . | TRBV19 | CASMSGTQYF
TRBJ2-5 | . | TRBV7-2 | CATGRGSGKTQYF
TRBJ1-2 | . | TRBV12-3/TRBV12-4 | CASSPPGSYYTF
TRBJ1-2 | . | TRBV7-9 | CASRYGRDTEYGYTF
TRBJ1-5 | TRBD1 | TRBV19 | CASGLGTGGVQPQHF
TRBJ1-1 | . | TRBV7-9 | CASSFTYANTEAFF
TRBJ1-5 | . | TRBV15 | CATSRDQRGGGNQPQHF
TRBJ1-2 | . | TRBV7-9 | CASSWGEVYTF
TRBJ1-1 | . | TRBV29-1 | CSVPVGTEAFF
TRBJ2-7 | TRBD2 | TRBV2 | CASSVSLAGPEQYF
TRBJ2-3 | . | TRBV10-1 | CASSSDATLTDTQYF
TRBJ1-5 | . | TRBV7-2 | CASSPPLGREGPQHF
TRBJ1-6 | . | TRBV12-3/TRBV12-4 | CASSFNGGNSPLHF
TRBJ2-5 | TRBD1 | TRBV10-3 | CAIREDRQETQYF
TRBJ2-7 | . | TRBV5-4 | CASSLAGVDAYEQYF
TRBJ2-7 | TRBD2 | TRBV25-1 | CASSQGGASGYEQYF
TRBJ1-1 | . | TRBV6-1 | CASSYLRVNTEAFF
TRBJ1-1 | . | TRBV7-3 | CASSSTGGTNTEAFF
TRBJ1-4 | . | TRBV4-2 | CASSYTGQNEKLFF
TRBJ2-2 | . | TRBV12-3/TRBV12-4 | CASSFAGGNGELFF